Shown below are 29 T cell receptor beta chains from a single sample sequenced in a study of tumor-infiltrating lymphocytes in primary liver carcinoma. With a constant-region primer, TCR beta cDNA was made from approximately 510 ng of total RNA. Libraries of TCR beta came from three nested multiplex PCR rounds with slightly modified ARM-PCR. The two initial PCR rounds, roughly 11 cycles each, used TRBV1-TRBV30 forward and C-beta reverse primers. TCRdb itself ran the multiplex PCR reads through MiXCR, one entry per CDR3 protein. The data hold almost 200,000 distinct CDR3 sequences, with around 60% observed a single time. Unsorted whole blood supplied the blood RNA, and germline DNA was isolated too. The specimen sequenced was peripheral blood. These receptor sequences come from a woman between 55 and 75 years old with primary liver carcinoma and hepatitis B virus infection.

V and J are TRBV29-1 and TRBJ2-5; D is perhaps TRBD2 (5 bases). V lost 8 bases and J 9 bases, leaving 25 bases between the germline ends. There are 14 residues in the CDR3. Germline-derived CDR1 and CDR2 are SQVTM and ANQGSEA. This chain's CDR3 is CSTGEGVWVEAQYF. The CDR3 DNA follows: TGCAGCACCGGCGAGGGAGTTTGGGTGGAGGCCCAGTACTTC.

In the case of this clonotype: This may arise from a read error, as a much more abundant clone is one base away. The J gene is TRBJ1-2, the V gene TRBV29-1, with a weak D call TRBD1 (5 bases). Germline V gives CDR1 SQVTM, CDR2 ANQGSEA. The CDR3 is 14 residues long. Trimming removed 2 bases from V and 5 bases from J, with 15 bases in between. CDR3 residues: CSVEKRDREYGYTF. The CDR3 DNA follows: TGCAGCGTTGAAAAACGGGACCGGGAGTATGGCTACACCTTC.

In the case of this clonotype: The junction differs from germline at one of its ends, possibly a read error. The chain combines TRBV7-8 with TRBJ2-1; D may be TRBD2 (5 bases). This CDR3 has 14 amino acids. CDR1 is SGHVS, CDR2 FQNEAQ, per germline. The CDR3 loop is CASCLSSRRSEQFF. The CDR3 nucleotides read TGTGCCAGCTGCTTATCTAGCAGGAGGTCTGAGCAGTTCTTC.

On this clonotype: This sequence may be a read error, since a much larger clone differs from it by one base. The chain links TRBV6-1 to TRBJ1-1; D possibly corresponds to TRBD1 (5 bases). The CDR3 loop spans 17 amino acids. V lost 4 bases and J lost 3, with 21 bases in between. CDR1 is MNHNS and CDR2 is SASEGT in the germline V gene. DNA for the CDR3: TGTGCCAGCAGTGTAAGGAGTTCGGGGGTAAGGGACACTGAAGCTTTCTTT. Its translation is CASSVRSSGVRDTEAFF.

Details on this clonotype: Its ends do not fully match the called genes, so a read error is possible. V is TRBV29-1 and J is TRBJ2-1, with 12 bases that match TRBD2. The CDR3 contains 19 residues. CDR1 and CDR2 (germline): SQVTM, ANQGSEA. Written as DNA, the CDR3 is TGCAGCGTTGAAGTGAAGTCTAGCGGGAGGGCCGGTTCCTACAATGAGCGGTTCTTC. This translates into CSVEVKSSGRAGSYNERFF.

Remarks on this clonotype: Since a much larger clone is just one base distant, this may be a read error. The CDR3, as DNA: TGTGCCAGCATTCAATCAGGGGTGGAGCAGTACTTC. Its translation is CASIQSGVEQYF. The chain couples TRBV28 to TRBJ2-7; D possibly corresponds to TRBD1 (6 bases). V was pared by 7 bases and J by 7 bases, with 14 bases between. Germline CDR1 and CDR2: MDHEN and SYDVKM. There are 12 residues in the CDR3.

V and J are TRBV6-1 and TRBJ2-3, with 13 bases fitting TRBD2. CDR1 is MNHNS, CDR2 SASEGT, per germline. The junction had 4 bases not matched to a gene; V was cut back by 6 bases and J by 4 bases. The CDR3 extends over 15 amino acids. This CDR3 reads CASRKTSGGADTQYF. CDR3 bases: TGTGCCAGCAGGAAAACTAGCGGGGGGGCAGATACGCAGTATTTT.

Comments on this clonotype: It is likely a read error, because the conserved phenylalanine at the end of the CDR3 is missing. V usage is TRBV6-1 and J usage is TRBJ2-1; D gene ambiguous. CDR1 is MNHNS and CDR2 is SASEGT in the germline V gene. This CDR3 contains 14 residues. V gave up 5 bases and J gave up 6 bases, with 14 bases separating them. The CDR3 DNA follows: TGTGCCAGCAGTCGCCTAGGTCCGCTCAATGAGCAGTTCTTA. It yields the protein CASSRLGPLNEQFL.

A word on this clonotype: This may stem from a read error, because a much larger clone lies one nucleotide away. The gene calls are TRBV12-3 or TRBV12-4 and TRBJ1-2; D possibly corresponds to TRBD1 (6 bases). Trimming stripped 9 bases from V and 7 bases from J, with 21 bases between. This CDR3 is built from 14 residues. CDR3 nucleotides: TGTGCCAGTGCTCGTTACGGGGGGCTCAGTGGCTACACCTTC. This gives the protein CASARYGGLSGYTF.

About this clonotype: Being one base from a much bigger clone, this may be a read error. This chain uses TRBV5-4 with TRBJ1-5; weak D call: TRBD1 (6 bases). The CDR3 sequence is 14 residues long. Trimming removed 2 bases from V and 7 bases from J, with 13 bases in between. The V gene's germline CDR1 is SGHNT and CDR2 YYREEE (reference sequence). The CDR3 bases are TGTGCCAGCAGCTTCCACGGGGGCGGGCAGCCCCAGCATTTT. Translation: CASSFHGGGQPQHF.

To note about this clonotype: This could be a read error, since a much larger clone is one nucleotide away. This sequence joins TRBV29-1 and TRBJ1-4; no definite D call. The CDR3 has 14 amino acids. Trimming pared 3 bases from V and 4 bases from J, leaving 12 bases between. Germline CDR1 and CDR2: SQVTM and ANQGSEA. DNA of the CDR3: TGCAGCGTTGATGGTAGTGGCGGTAATGAAAAACTGTTTTTT. Protein product: CSVDGSGGNEKLFF.

This clonotype has at least ten counts. The chain employs TRBV12-3 or TRBV12-4 and TRBJ2-7; D gene ambiguous. The CDR3 has 12 residues. Trimming took off 6 bases at V and 1 base at J, with 7 bases between the two ends. CDR3 sequence: CASSSNSYEQYF. DNA for the CDR3: TGTGCCAGCAGCTCAAATTCCTACGAGCAGTACTTC.

This clonotype showed up just a few times. V is TRBV30 and J is TRBJ2-3; possible D gene TRBD2, 6 bases. Germline-derived CDR1 and CDR2 are GTSNPN and SVGIG (reference sequence). V dropped 4 bases and J dropped 4 bases, with 27 bases sitting between them. CDR3 length: 18 amino acids. As DNA, the CDR3 is TGTGCCTGGAACCTGAGGGTTCGCGGGGTAATGTTGGCAGATACGCAGTATTTT. Its translation is CAWNLRVRGVMLADTQYF.

The V gene is TRBV12-3 or TRBV12-4, the J gene TRBJ2-1; 7 nucleotides match TRBD2. This CDR3 is 12 amino acids long. The CDR3 nucleotides read TGTGCTAGCGCCGGGAGGAGAAATGAGCAGTTCTTC. Protein sequence: CASAGRRNEQFF.

Note on this clonotype: A much larger clonotype is one base distant, so this may be a read error. This sequence joins TRBV10-2 and TRBJ2-7, with D perhaps matching TRBD2 (6 bases). Germline V CDR1 and CDR2: WSHSY, SAAADI. Trimming stripped 8 bases from V and 1 base from J, with 12 bases between. The CDR3 length is 13 residues. CDR3 in DNA: TGCGCCAGCGGGACTGATCCATCCTACGAGCAGTACTTC. It specifies CASGTDPSYEQYF.

This clonotype was counted at least ten times. V is TRBV12-3 or TRBV12-4 and J is TRBJ1-2; D is uncertain. This CDR3 is built from 12 residues. Deletions cut 3 bases from V and 2 bases from J, with 4 bases between. CDR3: CASSLENYGYTF. CDR3 coding DNA: TGTGCCAGCAGTTTGGAAAACTATGGCTACACCTTC.

This clonotype was seen just once. A junction boundary mismatches the germline segment, possibly from a read error. V is TRBV12-3 or TRBV12-4 and J is TRBJ2-1; 8 bases agree with TRBD2. The CDR3 extends over 16 amino acids. Here the CDR3 reads CASSLGGLVDYNEHFF. The DNA of the CDR3 is TGTGCCAGCAGTTTAGGGGGACTAGTGGACTACAATGAGCACTTCTTC.

With respect to this clonotype: This could be a read error, since a much larger clone is one nucleotide away. The V gene is TRBV29-1, the J gene TRBJ1-3, with TRBD1 as a possible D gene (5 bases). Germline-derived CDR1 and CDR2 are SQVTM and ANQGSEA. The CDR3 is made up of 11 amino acids. CDR3 amino acids: CSVVGGATMYF. DNA of the CDR3: TGCAGCGTTGTCGGGGGAGCCACCATGTATTTT.

The rearrangement links TRBV5-4 to TRBJ2-3; D call uncertain. The CDR3 loop spans 14 amino acids. Germline V gives CDR1 SGHNT, CDR2 YYREEE (reference sequence). V lost 2 bases and J lost 2, with 9 bases in between. The CDR3 spells CASSLKDDTDTQYF. Here the CDR3 DNA reads TGTGCCAGCAGCTTAAAAGACGACACAGATACGCAGTATTTT.

Details on this clonotype: The final CDR3 position lacks the conserved phenylalanine or tryptophan, pointing to a likely read error. The V call is TRBV11-2, the J call TRBJ2-1, with a possible D match to TRBD1 (6 bases). The CDR3 is made up of 13 amino acids. CDR1 and CDR2 (germline): SGHAT, FQNNGV. The DNA of the CDR3 is TGTGCCGGCAGCTTGGACAGTGACGATGAGCAGTTCTCC. Translation: CAGSLDSDDEQFS.

To note about this clonotype: One junction end disagrees with the germline gene, perhaps due to a read error. This chain uses TRBV29-1 with TRBJ2-2, with D uncertain. This CDR3 contains 13 residues. Germline V lookup: CDR1 SQVTM, CDR2 ANQGSEA. The CDR3 nucleotides are TGCAGCGTTCCGTTTCTGCACACCGAGGAGTTGTTTTTT. The encoded protein is CSVPFLHTEELFF.

This clonotype was seen more than once but under ten times. The chain recombines TRBV28 with TRBJ1-5; 8 nucleotides align to TRBD1. The ends lost 6 bases at V and 7 bases at J; junction bases unmatched: 8. The CDR3 is 14 residues long. The germline CDR1 and CDR2 sequences are MDHEN and SYDVKM. The DNA for the CDR3 is TGTGCCAGCAGCCCAGGGGGCTGGTTACAGCCCCAGCATTTT. This sequence encodes CASSPGGWLQPQHF. The variable domain in full, with the rest retrieved from reference TRBV28 and TRBJ1-5, is DVKVTQSSRYLVKRTGEKVFLECVQDMDHENMFWYRQDPGLGLRLIYFSYDVKMKEKGDIPEGYSVSREKKERFSLILESASTNQTSMYLCASSPGGWLQPQHFGDGTRLSIL.

This clonotype has at least ten counts. The chain is built from TRBV5-4 and TRBJ2-5; TRBD2 matches 8 bases. The CDR3 has 15 residues. Trimming took 4 bases from V and 4 from J; bases not matched to a gene: 9. Germline V gives CDR1 SGHNT, CDR2 YYREEE (reference sequence). CDR3 DNA: TGTGCCAGCAGCCCGCAGCCTACTAGCGGAGAGACCCAGTACTTC. It specifies CASSPQPTSGETQYF.

This clonotype was found many times. This chain connects TRBV12-3 or TRBV12-4 to TRBJ2-1, with a weak D call TRBD2 (6 bases). V was cut by 3 bases and J by 8 bases, with 11 bases left in between. This CDR3 is built from 13 residues. The CDR3 DNA is TGTGCCAGCAGTTTTCCGGGGGACGATGAGCAGTTCTTC. Residues: CASSFPGDDEQFF.

The chain has TRBV5-8 and TRBJ2-1; unclear D gene. V lost 0 bases and J 5 bases, leaving 12 bases between the germline ends. CDR1 and CDR2 (germline): SGHTS, YDEGEE. The CDR3 runs to 15 residues. CDR3 residues: CASSLVTHHNNEQFF. CDR3 coding DNA: TGTGCCAGCAGCTTGGTGACACATCACAACAATGAGCAGTTCTTC.

As concerns this clonotype: The junction differs from germline at one of its ends, possibly a read error. V is TRBV6-6 and J is TRBJ2-2; 7 bases agree with TRBD1. CDR1 and CDR2 (germline): MNHNY, SVGAGI (reference sequence). This CDR3 is 16 amino acids long. The CDR3 DNA is TGTGCCAGCAGCAAGACCGGGACAGTGAACACCGGGGAGCCGTTTTTT. This sequence encodes CASSKTGTVNTGEPFF.

In regard to this clonotype: Compared with germline, one end of the junction differs, possibly owing to a read error. The chain joins TRBV28 to TRBJ2-5; 7 bases are a match to TRBD1. The germline gives CDR1 MDHEN, CDR2 SYDVKM. The CDR3 covers 15 residues. This CDR3 is CASSTNRGFQETLYF. Written as DNA, the CDR3 is TGTGCCAGCAGTACTAACAGGGGTTTCCAAGAGACCCTGTACTTC. The entire variable domain, with the rest obtained from reference TRBV28 and TRBJ2-5, is as follows: DVKVTQSSRYLVKRTGEKVFLECVQDMDHENMFWYRQDPGLGLRLIYFSYDVKMKEKGDIPEGYSVSREKKERFSLILESASTNQTSMYLCASSTNRGFQETLYFGPGTRLLVL.

This clonotype was counted ten times or more. The chain recombines TRBV4-1 with TRBJ2-6; 12 bases match TRBD2. Germline V CDR1 and CDR2: MGHRA, YSYEKL. This CDR3 region has 19 residues. Trimming removed 2 bases from V and 2 bases from J; junction bases left unmatched: 7. The DNA for the CDR3 is TGCGCCAGCAGCCAAAGGGAAGGACTAGCGGGAACTGGGGCCAACGTCCTGACTTTC. It codes for CASSQREGLAGTGANVLTF.

The chain carries TRBV20-1 and TRBJ2-1; TRBD2 matches at 11 bases. V dropped 7 bases and J dropped 9; count of bases not matched to a gene: 5. Germline CDR1 reads DFQATT; CDR2 reads SNEGSKA (reference sequence). This CDR3 has 12 amino acids. CDR3 residues: CSGLAGSSEQFF. DNA for the CDR3: TGCAGTGGACTAGCGGGGAGCAGTGAGCAGTTCTTC.